The present T cell receptor beta chain was sequenced within a study of control samples from healthy donors and cancer patients. Clones were sequenced by immunoSEQ multiplex PCR, and TCRdb holds only the in-frame ones, with some missing. The repertoire holds fewer than 200,000 clones, with over 80% as singletons. The sample was blood. This TCR was sampled from a man aged 18 to 30 in good health.

CDR3 DNA: TGTGCCAGCAGCCAATGGACTGAAGCTTTCTTT. It yields the protein CASSQWTEAFF. V usage is TRBV3-1 (or the pseudogene TRBV3-2) and J usage is TRBJ1-1; no clear D gene. V was pared by 2 bases and J by 5 bases, with 3 bases between. Per the germline V gene, CDR1 is LGHDT and CDR2 is YNNKEL (reference sequence). There are 11 residues in the CDR3.